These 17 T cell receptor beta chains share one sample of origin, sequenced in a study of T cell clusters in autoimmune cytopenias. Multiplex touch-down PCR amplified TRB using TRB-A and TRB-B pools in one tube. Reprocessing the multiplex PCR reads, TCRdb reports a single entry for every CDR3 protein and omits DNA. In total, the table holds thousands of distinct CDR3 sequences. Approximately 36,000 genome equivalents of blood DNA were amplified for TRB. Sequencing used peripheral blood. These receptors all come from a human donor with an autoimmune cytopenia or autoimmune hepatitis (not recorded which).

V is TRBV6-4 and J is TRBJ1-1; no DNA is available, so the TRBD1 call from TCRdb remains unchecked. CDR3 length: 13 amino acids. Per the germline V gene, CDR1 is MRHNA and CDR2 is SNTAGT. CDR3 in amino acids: CASSLVGPTEAFF.

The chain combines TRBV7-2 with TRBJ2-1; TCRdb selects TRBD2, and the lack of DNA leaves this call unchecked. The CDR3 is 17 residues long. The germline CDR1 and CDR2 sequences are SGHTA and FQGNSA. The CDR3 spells CASSSSPKRDLPHEQFF.

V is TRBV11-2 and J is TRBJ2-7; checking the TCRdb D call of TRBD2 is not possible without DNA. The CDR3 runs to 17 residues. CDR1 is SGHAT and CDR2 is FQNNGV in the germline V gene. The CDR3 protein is CASSLWSGRAGSYEQYF.

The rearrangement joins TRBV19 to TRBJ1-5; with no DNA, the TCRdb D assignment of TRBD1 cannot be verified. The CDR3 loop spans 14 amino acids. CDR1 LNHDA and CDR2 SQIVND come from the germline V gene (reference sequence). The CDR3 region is CASSIGQISQPQHF.

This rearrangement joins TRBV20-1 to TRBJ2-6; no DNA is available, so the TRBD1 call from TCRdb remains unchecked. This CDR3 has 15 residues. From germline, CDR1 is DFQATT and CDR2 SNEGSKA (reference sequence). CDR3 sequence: CSASDRVTGANVLTF.

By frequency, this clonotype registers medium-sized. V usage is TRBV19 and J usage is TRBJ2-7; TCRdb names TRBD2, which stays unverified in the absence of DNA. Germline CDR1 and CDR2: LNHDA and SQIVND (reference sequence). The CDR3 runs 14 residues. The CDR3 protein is CASTTSGSSYEQYF.

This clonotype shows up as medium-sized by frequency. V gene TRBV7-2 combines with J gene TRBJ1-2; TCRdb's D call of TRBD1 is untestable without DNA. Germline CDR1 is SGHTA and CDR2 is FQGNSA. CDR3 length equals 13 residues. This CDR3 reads CASSSGQPYGYTF.

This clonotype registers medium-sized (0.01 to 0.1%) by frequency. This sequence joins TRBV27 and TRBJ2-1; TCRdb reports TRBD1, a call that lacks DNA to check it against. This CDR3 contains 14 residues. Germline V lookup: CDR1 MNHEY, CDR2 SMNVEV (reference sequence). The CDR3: CASSSGTSNNEQFF.

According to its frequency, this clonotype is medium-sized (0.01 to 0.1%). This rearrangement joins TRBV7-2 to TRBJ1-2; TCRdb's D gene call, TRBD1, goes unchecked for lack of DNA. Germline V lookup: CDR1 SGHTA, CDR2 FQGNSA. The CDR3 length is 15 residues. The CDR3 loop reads CASSLGLTGNYGYTF.

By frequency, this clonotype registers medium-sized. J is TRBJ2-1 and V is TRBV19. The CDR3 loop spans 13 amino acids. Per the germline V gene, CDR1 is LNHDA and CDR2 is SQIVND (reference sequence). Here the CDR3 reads CASSIGSLGEQFF.

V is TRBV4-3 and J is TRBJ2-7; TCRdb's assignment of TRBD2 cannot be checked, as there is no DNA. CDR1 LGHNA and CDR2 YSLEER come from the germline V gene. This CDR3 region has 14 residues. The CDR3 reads CASSPILLASEQYF.

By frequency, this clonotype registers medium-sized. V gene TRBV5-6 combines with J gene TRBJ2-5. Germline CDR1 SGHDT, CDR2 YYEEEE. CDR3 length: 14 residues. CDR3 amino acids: CASSFGVGLETQYF.

The CDR3 spells CSALQGTEAFF. This rearrangement joins TRBV20-1 to TRBJ1-1; TCRdb's D call of TRBD1 is untestable without DNA. Looked up from germline, CDR1 is DFQATT and CDR2 is SNEGSKA (reference sequence). This CDR3 spans 11 amino acids.

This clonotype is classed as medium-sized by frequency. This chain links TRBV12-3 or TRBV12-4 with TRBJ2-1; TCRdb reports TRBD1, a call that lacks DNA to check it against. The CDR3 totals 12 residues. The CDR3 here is CASSPNAREQFF.

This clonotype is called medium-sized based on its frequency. The chain's CDR3 is CASSVLAGAYEQYF. This chain connects TRBV19 to TRBJ2-7; with no DNA, the TCRdb D assignment of TRBD2 cannot be verified. Per germline, CDR1 LNHDA and CDR2 SQIVND (reference sequence). The CDR3 is 14 residues long.

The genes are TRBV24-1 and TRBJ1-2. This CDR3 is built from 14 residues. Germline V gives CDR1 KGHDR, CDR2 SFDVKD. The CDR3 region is CATSDPKTGYGYTF.

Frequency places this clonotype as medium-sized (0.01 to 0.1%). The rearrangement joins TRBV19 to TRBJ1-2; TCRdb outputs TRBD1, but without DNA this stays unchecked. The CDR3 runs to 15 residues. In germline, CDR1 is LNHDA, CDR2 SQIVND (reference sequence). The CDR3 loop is CASSMFLGQINGYTF.